This T cell receptor (beta chain) is from a study of patients and donors after allogeneic stem cell transplantation. Each CDR3 protein gets one entry after TCRdb re-called the RT-PCR reads with MiXCR. The sample includes 7,500 to 10,000 distinct CDR3 sequences, more than 4.5% seen only once; the top ten take about 24%. Germline V gives CDR1 LNHNV, CDR2 YYDKDF (reference sequence). This CDR3 comprises 17 residues. The V segment lost 1 base and the J segment 1 base; nucleotides outside the gene matches: 7. This clonotype was observed a handful of times. This TCR was sampled from a human donor who was either an allogeneic HSCT recipient or a stem cell or donor lymphocyte infusion donor (not recorded which). It is not recorded whose cells these are; they may come from a transplant donor. The chain uses TRBV15 and TRBJ2-3; 8 nucleotides line up with TRBD2. Material for sequencing was blood, either unsorted or a sorted T cell fraction (not recorded which). The CDR3 DNA sequence: TGTGCCACCAGCAGAGGAGGAACTAGCGGTGGCACAGATACGCAGTATTTT. Amino acid sequence: CATSRGGTSGGTDTQYF. Full variable domain (remainder filled in from reference TRBV15 and TRBJ2-3): DAMVIQNPRYQVTQFGKPVTLSCSQTLNHNVMYWYQQKSSQAPKLLFHYYDKDFNNEADTPDNFQSRRPNTSFCFLDIRSPGLGDTAMYLCATSRGGTSGGTDTQYFGPGTRLTVL.